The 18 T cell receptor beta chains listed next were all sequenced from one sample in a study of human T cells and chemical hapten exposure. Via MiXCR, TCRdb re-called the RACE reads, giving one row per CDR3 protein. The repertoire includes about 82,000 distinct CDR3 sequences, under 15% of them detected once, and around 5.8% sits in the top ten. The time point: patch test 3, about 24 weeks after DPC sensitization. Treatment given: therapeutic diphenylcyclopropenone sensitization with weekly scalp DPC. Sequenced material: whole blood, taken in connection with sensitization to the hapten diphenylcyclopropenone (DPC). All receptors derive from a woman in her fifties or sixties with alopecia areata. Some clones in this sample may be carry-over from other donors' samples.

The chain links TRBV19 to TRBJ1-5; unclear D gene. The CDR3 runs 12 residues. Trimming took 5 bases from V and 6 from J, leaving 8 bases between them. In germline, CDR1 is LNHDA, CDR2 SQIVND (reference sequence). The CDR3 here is CASSLTIQPQHF. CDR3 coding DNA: TGTGCCAGTAGTTTAACGATTCAGCCCCAGCATTTT.

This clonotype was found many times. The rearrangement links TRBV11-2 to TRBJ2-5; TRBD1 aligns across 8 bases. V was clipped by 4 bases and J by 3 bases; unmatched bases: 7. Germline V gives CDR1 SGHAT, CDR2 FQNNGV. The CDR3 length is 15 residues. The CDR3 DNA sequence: TGTGCCAGCAGCTCCCCCGGGACAGGTGAAGAGACCCAGTACTTC. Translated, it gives CASSSPGTGEETQYF.

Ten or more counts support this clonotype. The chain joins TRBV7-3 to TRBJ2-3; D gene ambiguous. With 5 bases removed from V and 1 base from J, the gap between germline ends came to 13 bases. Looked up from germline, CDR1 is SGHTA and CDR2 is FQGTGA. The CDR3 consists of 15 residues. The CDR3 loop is CASSNRGQGTDTQYF. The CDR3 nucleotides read TGTGCCAGCAGCAACCGCGGCCAGGGCACAGATACGCAGTATTTT.

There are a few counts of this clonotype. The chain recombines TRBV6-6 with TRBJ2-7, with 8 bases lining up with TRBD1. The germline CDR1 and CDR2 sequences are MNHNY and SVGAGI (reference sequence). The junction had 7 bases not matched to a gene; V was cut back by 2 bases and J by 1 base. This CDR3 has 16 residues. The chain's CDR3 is CASSYTQTGASYEQYF. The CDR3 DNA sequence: TGTGCCAGCAGTTACACCCAGACAGGGGCATCCTACGAGCAGTACTTC.

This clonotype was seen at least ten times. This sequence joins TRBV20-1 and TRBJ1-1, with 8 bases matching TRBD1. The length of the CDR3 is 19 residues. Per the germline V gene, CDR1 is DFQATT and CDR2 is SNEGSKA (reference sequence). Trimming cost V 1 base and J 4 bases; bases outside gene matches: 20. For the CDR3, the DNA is TGCAGTGCTAGAGCAACTCCCGGGACAGGCGATTTGGGCGGCACTGAAGCTTTCTTT. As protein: CSARATPGTGDLGGTEAFF.

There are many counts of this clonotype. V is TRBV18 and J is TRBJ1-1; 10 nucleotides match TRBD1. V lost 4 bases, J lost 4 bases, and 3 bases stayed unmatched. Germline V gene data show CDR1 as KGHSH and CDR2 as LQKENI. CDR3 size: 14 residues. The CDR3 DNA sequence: TGTGCCAGCTCACGGACAGGGGGTGTCACTGAAGCTTTCTTT. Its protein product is CASSRTGGVTEAFF.

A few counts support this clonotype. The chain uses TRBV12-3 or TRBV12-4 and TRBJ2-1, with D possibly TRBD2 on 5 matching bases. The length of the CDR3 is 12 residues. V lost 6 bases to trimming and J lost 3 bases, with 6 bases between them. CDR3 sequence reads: CASREDYNEQFF. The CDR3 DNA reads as TGTGCCAGCAGGGAGGACTACAATGAGCAGTTCTTC.

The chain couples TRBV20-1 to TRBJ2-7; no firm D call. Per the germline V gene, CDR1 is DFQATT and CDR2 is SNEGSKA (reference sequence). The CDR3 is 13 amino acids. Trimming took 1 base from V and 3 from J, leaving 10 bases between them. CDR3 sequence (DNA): TGCAGTGCTAGAGCAGGCCCCCACTACGAGCAGTACTTC. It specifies CSARAGPHYEQYF.

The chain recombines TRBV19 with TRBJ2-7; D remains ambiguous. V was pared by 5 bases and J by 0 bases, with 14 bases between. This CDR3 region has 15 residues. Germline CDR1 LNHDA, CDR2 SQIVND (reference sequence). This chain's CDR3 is CASSSARTFSYEQYF. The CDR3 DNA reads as TGTGCCAGTAGTTCCGCACGGACGTTCTCCTACGAGCAGTACTTC.

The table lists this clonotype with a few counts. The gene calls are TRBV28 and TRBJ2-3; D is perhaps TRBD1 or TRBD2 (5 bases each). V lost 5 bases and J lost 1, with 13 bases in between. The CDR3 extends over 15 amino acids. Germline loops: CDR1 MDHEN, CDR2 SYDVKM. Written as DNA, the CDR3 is TGTGCCAGCAGTCCCTCCTTGGGGGGCACAGATACGCAGTATTTT. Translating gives CASSPSLGGTDTQYF. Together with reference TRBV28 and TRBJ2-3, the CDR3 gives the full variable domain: DVKVTQSSRYLVKRTGEKVFLECVQDMDHENMFWYRQDPGLGLRLIYFSYDVKMKEKGDIPEGYSVSREKKERFSLILESASTNQTSMYLCASSPSLGGTDTQYFGPGTRLTVL.

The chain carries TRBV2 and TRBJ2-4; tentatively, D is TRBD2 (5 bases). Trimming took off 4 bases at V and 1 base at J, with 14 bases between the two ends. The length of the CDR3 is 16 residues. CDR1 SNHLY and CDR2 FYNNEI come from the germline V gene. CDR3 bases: TGTGCCAGCAGTGGATTCCGGGAAAACGCCAAAAACATTCAGTACTTC. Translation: CASSGFRENAKNIQYF.

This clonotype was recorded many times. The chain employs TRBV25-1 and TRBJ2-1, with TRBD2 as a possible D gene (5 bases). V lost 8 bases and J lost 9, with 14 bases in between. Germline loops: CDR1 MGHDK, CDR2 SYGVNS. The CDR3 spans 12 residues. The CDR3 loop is CASSPPSGEQFF. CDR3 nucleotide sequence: TGTGCCAGCTCGCCCCCCAGCGGTGAGCAGTTCTTC.

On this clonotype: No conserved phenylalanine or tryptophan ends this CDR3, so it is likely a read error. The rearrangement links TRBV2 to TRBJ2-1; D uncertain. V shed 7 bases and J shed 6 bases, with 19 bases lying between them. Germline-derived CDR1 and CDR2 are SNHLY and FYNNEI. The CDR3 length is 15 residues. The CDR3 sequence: CASIGAGWFSNEQFS. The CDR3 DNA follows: TGTGCCAGCATTGGAGCCGGGTGGTTCAGCAATGAGCAGTTCTCC.

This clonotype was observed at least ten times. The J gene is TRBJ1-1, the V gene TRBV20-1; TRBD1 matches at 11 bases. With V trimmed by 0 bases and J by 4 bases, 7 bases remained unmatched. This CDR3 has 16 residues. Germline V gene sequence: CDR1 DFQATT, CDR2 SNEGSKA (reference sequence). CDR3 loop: CSARDYDGTGGTEAFF. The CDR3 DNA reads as TGCAGTGCTAGAGATTATGACGGGACAGGGGGCACTGAAGCTTTCTTT.

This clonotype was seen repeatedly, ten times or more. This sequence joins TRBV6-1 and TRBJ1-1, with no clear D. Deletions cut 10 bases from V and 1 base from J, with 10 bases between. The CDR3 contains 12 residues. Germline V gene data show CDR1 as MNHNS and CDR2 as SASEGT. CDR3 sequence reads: CATKPTNTEAFF. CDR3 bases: TGTGCCACCAAACCTACGAACACTGAAGCTTTCTTT.

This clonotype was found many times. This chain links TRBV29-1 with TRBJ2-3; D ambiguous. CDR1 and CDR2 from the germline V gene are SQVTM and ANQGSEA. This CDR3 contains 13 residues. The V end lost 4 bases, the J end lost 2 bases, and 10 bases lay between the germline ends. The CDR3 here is CSVGTHLTDTQYF. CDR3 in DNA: TGCAGCGTTGGTACCCACCTCACAGATACGCAGTATTTT.

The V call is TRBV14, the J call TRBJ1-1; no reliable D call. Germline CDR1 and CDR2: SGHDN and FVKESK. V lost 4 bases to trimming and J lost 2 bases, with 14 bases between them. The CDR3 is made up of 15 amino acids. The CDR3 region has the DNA TGTGCCAGCAGCCCAACCAGGACGGTTAACACTGAAGCTTTCTTT. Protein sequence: CASSPTRTVNTEAFF.

CDR3 coding DNA: TGCGCCAGCAGCTTGGATGTCGGACGCGATCAGCCCCAGCATTTT. It is translated as CASSLDVGRDQPQHF. The chain links TRBV5-1 to TRBJ1-5; D unclear. Germline CDR1 and CDR2: SGHRS and YFSETQ. The CDR3 covers 15 residues. V shed 0 bases and J shed 5 bases, with 12 bases lying between them.